This T cell receptor beta chain was obtained from a study of cytomegalovirus exposure and HLA in healthy donors. On the study more broadly: Some 85 million unique TCRs, all from HLA-typed donors, were included in an early release of the data.

CDR1 is MDHEN and CDR2 is SYDVKM in the germline V gene. This CDR3 spans 14 amino acids. V lost 6 bases to trimming and J lost 3 bases, with 12 bases between them. PCR amplification relied on 60 Vbeta primers (plus 13 Jbeta primers). Sequencing used immunoSEQ multiplex PCR; TCRdb keeps in-frame clones, though not all of them. This table holds 45,000 to 55,000 clones, less than 70% found once. Source material: PBMCs. V gene TRBV28 combines with J gene TRBJ1-5; D is unresolved. The receptor's source is a human donor in good health. CDR3 bases: TGTGCCAGCAGCTTAAGACGGGACAATCAGCCCCAGCATTTT. Its protein is CASSLRRDNQPQHF. Variable domain in full (rest from reference TRBV28 and TRBJ1-5): DVKVTQSSRYLVKRTGEKVFLECVQDMDHENMFWYRQDPGLGLRLIYFSYDVKMKEKGDIPEGYSVSREKKERFSLILESASTNQTSMYLCASSLRRDNQPQHFGDGTRLSIL.